This entry lists 17 T cell receptor beta chains sequenced from one sample in a study of OX40 agonist ivuxolimab in advanced cancers. Here immunoSEQ multiplex PCR was the method, and the copy in TCRdb shows in-frame clones only, minus some. The sample yields 77,000 or so clones, roughly 90% seen once. Sequences were derived from CD4+ or CD8+ T cells sorted from blood, sampled in a trial of the OX40 agonist ivuxolimab. Receptors originate from an adult with an advanced solid tumor such as melanoma, head and neck, liver or kidney cancer.

CDR3 nucleotides: TGTGCCAGCAGTCCGCTTCGTGCTAGCACAGATACGCAGTATTTT. It yields the protein CASSPLRASTDTQYF. V is TRBV6-4 and J is TRBJ2-3, with unresolved D. CDR1 and CDR2 (germline): MRHNA, SNTAGT. Trimming took off 5 bases at V and 0 bases at J, with 12 bases between the two ends. This CDR3 has 15 amino acids.

The genes are TRBV13 and TRBJ2-7; D is ambiguous. The CDR3 is made up of 13 amino acids. V lost 2 bases, J lost 6 bases, and 11 bases lay in between. Germline-derived CDR1 and CDR2 are PRHDT and FYEKMQ (reference sequence). This chain's CDR3 is CASSLFSGSEQYF. The CDR3 coding sequence is TGTGCCAGCAGCTTATTTTCCGGGTCCGAGCAGTACTTC.

As DNA, the CDR3 is TGTGCCAGCAGTCTCGGACAGGGGGCGCACGAGCAGTACTTC. Translating it yields CASSLGQGAHEQYF. This chain connects TRBV27 to TRBJ2-7; 11 positions agree with TRBD1. V dropped 5 bases and J dropped 5; count of bases not matched to a gene: 5. This CDR3 has 14 residues. CDR1 and CDR2 (germline): MNHEY, SMNVEV (reference sequence).

The chain couples TRBV5-6 to TRBJ1-5; 7 bases match TRBD1. From germline, CDR1 is SGHDT and CDR2 YYEEEE. The CDR3 contains 16 residues. V shed 4 bases, J shed 0 bases, and the junction held 7 bases outside the gene matches. DNA of the CDR3: TGTGCCAGCAGCCCCTGGACAGGCTATAGCAATCAGCCCCAGCATTTT. Protein: CASSPWTGYSNQPQHF. The full variable domain, in which reference TRBV5-6 and TRBJ1-5 provide the parts outside the CDR3, is DAGVTQSPTHLIKTRGQQVTLRCSPKSGHDTVSWYQQALGQGPQFIFQYYEEEERQRGNFPDRFSGHQFPNYSSELNVNALLLGDSALYLCASSPWTGYSNQPQHFGDGTRLSIL.

This clone was seen only once. The chain uses TRBV7-9 and TRBJ2-7; no clear D. Germline V lookup: CDR1 SEHNR, CDR2 FQNEAQ (reference sequence). There are 14 residues in the CDR3. V lost 6 bases to trimming and J lost 2 bases, with 14 bases between them. The CDR3 sequence: CASRGVADTYEQYF. The CDR3 DNA follows: TGTGCCAGCAGAGGAGTCGCAGATACCTACGAGCAGTACTTC.

The chain uses TRBV9 and TRBJ1-4; 9 nucleotides agree with TRBD1. With 0 bases clipped from V and 9 bases from J, the junction kept 6 bases outside the gene matches. Germline V CDR1 and CDR2: SGDLS, YYNGEE. This CDR3 contains 15 residues. The CDR3 spells CASSVGGGQGQKLFF. CDR3 nucleotides: TGTGCCAGCAGCGTAGGAGGGGGACAGGGACAAAAACTGTTTTTT.

V is TRBV27 and J is TRBJ1-2; 9 positions match TRBD1. CDR3 length: 13 amino acids. CDR1 is MNHEY, CDR2 SMNVEV, per germline (reference sequence). The trim removed 6 bases at V and 5 bases at J, leaving 4 bases unmatched. In DNA, the CDR3 is TGTGCCAGCAGACAGGGGGCAGCTTATGGCTACACCTTC. Protein sequence: CASRQGAAYGYTF.

J is TRBJ1-2 and V is TRBV5-4; 8 bases agree with TRBD1. Germline CDR1 reads SGHNT; CDR2 reads YYREEE (reference sequence). The CDR3 is 15 residues long. With V trimmed by 1 base and J by 7 bases, 9 bases remained unmatched. The CDR3 here is CASSLLPGQASGYTF. The CDR3 DNA reads as TGTGCCAGCAGCTTGCTTCCGGGACAGGCTAGTGGCTACACCTTC.

The rearrangement joins TRBV5-4 to TRBJ1-1; TRBD1 matches 8 bases. The trim removed 4 bases at V and 6 bases at J, leaving 8 bases unmatched. Germline V CDR1 and CDR2: SGHNT, YYREEE (reference sequence). The CDR3 runs 14 residues. CDR3 region: CASSPGQGDPEAFF. Written as DNA, the CDR3 is TGTGCCAGCAGCCCCGGACAGGGCGATCCTGAAGCTTTCTTT.

The chain is built from TRBV9 and TRBJ2-7; D is unresolved. Germline V gene data show CDR1 as SGDLS and CDR2 as YYNGEE. This CDR3 has 13 residues. V lost 0 bases, J lost 4 bases, and 8 bases lay in between. Here the CDR3 DNA reads TGTGCCAGCAGCGTAGGTCTAGAGTACGAGCAGTACTTC. This encodes CASSVGLEYEQYF. Full variable domain (outside the CDR3, taken from reference TRBV9 and TRBJ2-7): DSGVTQTPKHLITATGQRVTLRCSPRSGDLSVYWYQQSLDQGLQFLIQYYNGEERAKGNILERFSAQQFPDLHSELNLSSLELGDSALYFCASSVGLEYEQYFGPGTRLTVT.

The V call is TRBV18, the J call TRBJ1-2; D perhaps matches TRBD1 (5 bases). The CDR3 extends over 17 amino acids. Trimming stripped 0 bases from V and 4 bases from J, with 18 bases between. In germline, CDR1 is KGHSH, CDR2 LQKENI. This CDR3 reads CASSPPGRGPVSYGYTF. For the CDR3, the DNA is TGTGCCAGCTCACCACCGGGGCGAGGACCGGTGAGCTATGGCTACACCTTC.

This sequence joins TRBV6-5 and TRBJ1-1; a weak D match, TRBD1 (5 bases). The CDR3 totals 14 residues. The V gene lost 4 bases and the J gene lost 5 bases, with 14 bases spanning the gap. Germline CDR1 reads MNHEY; CDR2 reads SVGAGI. For the CDR3, the DNA is TGTGCCAGCAGTTTCCAGGGCGTATGGACTGAAGCTTTCTTT. It specifies CASSFQGVWTEAFF.

The rearrangement joins TRBV6-1 to TRBJ2-7; 10 bases agree with TRBD1. Germline-derived CDR1 and CDR2 are MNHNS and SASEGT. CDR3 length: 14 residues. V lost 5 bases and J lost 4; bases outside the gene matches: 5. The CDR3, as DNA: TGTGCCAGCAGTCCGGGACAGGGGACGTACGAGCAGTACTTC. It is translated as CASSPGQGTYEQYF.

The chain has TRBV6-4 and TRBJ2-1, with 8 bases matching TRBD2. V lost 6 bases, J lost 3 bases, and 7 bases stayed unmatched. The CDR3 extends over 15 amino acids. Per the germline V gene, CDR1 is MRHNA and CDR2 is SNTAGT. The CDR3 loop reads CASSASGGGYNEQFF. For the CDR3, the DNA is TGTGCCAGCAGCGCAAGCGGGGGTGGCTACAATGAGCAGTTCTTC.

A few counts support this clone. The rearrangement links TRBV5-5 to TRBJ2-7; D is possibly TRBD1 (6 bases). CDR1 and CDR2 (germline): SGHKS, YYEKEE (reference sequence). Trimming shortened V by 1 base and J by 12 bases, and 23 bases separated the two germline ends. CDR3 length: 15 amino acids. The CDR3 region is CASSLSIGQPNLRYF. DNA for the CDR3: TGTGCCAGCAGCTTGAGCATAGGACAGCCGAACCTAAGGTACTTC.

The V call is TRBV13, the J call TRBJ2-2; D perhaps matches TRBD2 (6 bases). Germline-derived CDR1 and CDR2 are PRHDT and FYEKMQ (reference sequence). V was trimmed by 6 bases and J by 7 bases, leaving 18 bases between them. CDR3 length equals 15 residues. The DNA of the CDR3 is TGTGCCAGCAGACTCACTAGCAGGGAACACGGGGAGCTGTTTTTT. Its protein is CASRLTSREHGELFF. Variable domain in full (rest from reference TRBV13 and TRBJ2-2): AAGVIQSPRHLIKEKRETATLKCYPIPRHDTVYWYQQGPGQDPQFLISFYEKMQSDKGSIPDRFSAQQFSDYHSELNMSSLELGDSALYFCASRLTSREHGELFFGEGSRLTVL.

The V gene is TRBV7-6, the J gene TRBJ2-7, with TRBD1 matching over 7 bases. Trimming took 0 bases from V and 0 from J; bases not matched to a gene: 5. Per germline, CDR1 SGHVS and CDR2 FNYEAQ. CDR3 length equals 16 residues. The CDR3 protein is CASSLAWAGGSYEQYF. CDR3 bases: TGTGCCAGCAGCTTAGCGTGGGCAGGGGGCTCCTACGAGCAGTACTTC.